What follows are 20 T cell receptor beta chains derived from one specimen sequenced in a study of cytomegalovirus exposure and HLA in healthy donors. PCR amplification relied on 60 Vbeta primers (plus 13 Jbeta primers). Generated by immunoSEQ multiplex PCR, the TCRdb table keeps only in-frame clones and is missing some. This sample has approximately 110,000 clones, with 70% to 85% found just once. Material: PBMCs. These receptors came from a woman aged 18-30 years in good health and CMV-seronegative.

The chain is built from TRBV29-1 and TRBJ2-2; TRBD1 matches at 7 bases. The CDR3 sequence is 14 residues long. CDR1 is SQVTM, CDR2 ANQGSEA, per germline. The V segment lost 2 bases and the J segment 3 bases; nucleotides outside the gene matches: 3. The CDR3: CSVERQGDTGELFF. The CDR3 DNA reads TGCAGCGTTGAAAGACAGGGCGACACCGGGGAGCTGTTTTTT.

The genes are TRBV11-3 and TRBJ2-3, with 7 bases identical to TRBD1. The CDR3 has 14 amino acids. Unmatched junction bases numbered 7, after V lost 3 bases and J lost 7 bases. CDR1 is SGHNT, CDR2 YENEEA, per germline. CDR3 DNA sequence: TGTGCCAGCAGCTTCTCCGAGGGGGCTTATACGCAGTATTTT. It codes for CASSFSEGAYTQYF.

In its sample, this clone was seen once. V usage is TRBV19 and J usage is TRBJ1-4, with D unresolved. In germline, CDR1 is LNHDA, CDR2 SQIVND (reference sequence). CDR3 length: 14 amino acids. Trimming pared 11 bases from V and 8 bases from J, leaving 21 bases between. This chain's CDR3 is CASVGRRAGEKLFF. In DNA form, the CDR3 reads TGTGCCTCAGTAGGGCGGAGGGCGGGAGAAAAACTGTTTTTT.

The chain combines TRBV7-2 with TRBJ2-3; the D gene is possibly TRBD2 (6 bases). The germline V and J ends were trimmed by 2 bases and 4 bases, with 16 bases remaining between them. CDR3 length: 16 amino acids. Germline V gene data show CDR1 as SGHTA and CDR2 as FQGNSA. The CDR3 region has the DNA TGTGCCAGCAGCTTAACAGGCCCGACTAGTTCAGATACGCAGTATTTT. Translated: CASSLTGPTSSDTQYF.

This chain uses TRBV2 with TRBJ2-5, with D possibly being TRBD1 (5 bases). Trimming took 9 bases from V and 5 from J, leaving 16 bases between them. Looked up from germline, CDR1 is SNHLY and CDR2 is FYNNEI. This CDR3 contains 13 residues. In DNA, the CDR3 is TGTGCCAGGGAGACAGTGTCAAGGGAGACCCAGTACTTC. It encodes CARETVSRETQYF.

Here the CDR3 reads CASSYYGAGDHNSPLHF. The CDR3 DNA follows: TGTGCCAGCAGTTATTATGGGGCAGGGGACCATAATTCACCCCTCCACTTT. The chain joins TRBV28 to TRBJ1-6; TRBD1 might be the D (6 bases). The CDR3 sequence is 17 residues long. The germline CDR1 and CDR2 sequences are MDHEN and SYDVKM. The V end was cut by 4 bases, the J end by 5 bases, with 18 bases between.

This clone was picked up a small number of times. V and J are TRBV4-1 and TRBJ2-3; the D is unclear. The germline CDR1 and CDR2 sequences are MGHRA and YSYEKL. Between the trimmed V and J ends, which lost 1 base and 2 bases, there was a span of 7 bases. This CDR3 comprises 14 residues. The chain's CDR3 is CASSQGSFTDTQYF. In nucleotides, the CDR3 is TGCGCCAGCAGCCAAGGGAGCTTCACAGATACGCAGTATTTT.

The rearrangement links TRBV5-8 to TRBJ1-5, with 9 bases lining up with TRBD1. Trimming at V came to 3 bases and at J to 7 bases, leaving 11 bases not matched to a gene. Germline V gene sequence: CDR1 SGHTS, CDR2 YDEGEE. The CDR3 consists of 16 residues. This chain's CDR3 is CASSCLNGTGFQPQHF. DNA of the CDR3: TGTGCCAGCAGCTGCTTAAACGGGACAGGGTTCCAGCCCCAGCATTTT.

This chain links TRBV7-8 with TRBJ1-4; D call uncertain. The CDR3 consists of 15 residues. Between the trimmed V and J ends, which lost 1 base and 3 bases, there was a span of 9 bases. CDR1 and CDR2 (germline): SGHVS, FQNEAQ. CDR3: CASSLERRPNEKLFF. The CDR3 nucleotides are TGTGCCAGCAGCTTAGAAAGGCGGCCTAATGAAAAACTGTTTTTT.

J is TRBJ2-1 and V is TRBV7-9, with 9 nucleotides matching TRBD2. V shed 4 bases and J 2 bases; nucleotides not matched to a gene: 3. This CDR3 contains 15 residues. Germline CDR1 SEHNR, CDR2 FQNEAQ (reference sequence). CDR3 nucleotide sequence: TGTGCCAGCAGCTACCTAGCGGGGACCTACAATGAGCAGTTCTTC. Its translation: CASSYLAGTYNEQFF.

This sequence joins TRBV27 and TRBJ2-7, with 10 bases matching TRBD1. The CDR3 spans 14 residues. Germline CDR1 MNHEY, CDR2 SMNVEV (reference sequence). V was clipped by 2 bases and J by 2 bases; unmatched bases: 0. CDR3 in DNA: TGTGCCAGCAGTTTAGACAGGGGGCCCTACGAGCAGTACTTC. As protein: CASSLDRGPYEQYF.

The genes are TRBV6-1 and TRBJ2-3; TRBD2 aligns across 12 bases. Trimming at V came to 8 bases and at J to 4 bases, leaving 7 bases not matched to a gene. The CDR3 is 15 residues long. The germline V gene encodes CDR1 MNHNS and CDR2 SASEGT. CDR3: CASLRLAGEADTQYF. The CDR3 DNA sequence: TGTGCCAGCTTGCGACTAGCGGGGGAAGCAGATACGCAGTATTTT.

The chain couples TRBV5-5 to TRBJ1-1; D is possibly TRBD1 (6 bases). This CDR3 is built from 15 residues. Germline V gene lookup returns CDR1 SGHKS and CDR2 YYEKEE (reference sequence). Trimming stripped 4 bases from V and 1 base from J, with 14 bases between. CDR3 residues: CASSGPPRGNTEAFF. For the CDR3, the DNA is TGTGCCAGCAGCGGGCCCCCCAGGGGGAACACTGAAGCTTTCTTT.

This clone showed up just a few times. V and J are TRBV4-1 and TRBJ1-3; perhaps TRBD1 as D (5 bases). CDR1 is MGHRA, CDR2 YSYEKL, per germline. V gave up 0 bases and J gave up 4 bases, with 19 bases separating them. The CDR3 covers 18 residues. CDR3 amino acids: CASSQDSILAGQGNTIYF. The CDR3 DNA reads as TGCGCCAGCAGCCAAGATTCCATATTGGCAGGGCAGGGAAACACCATATATTTT.

The V gene is TRBV28, the J gene TRBJ2-1, with D maybe TRBD2 (6 bases). V was cut by 7 bases and J by 3 bases, with 13 bases left in between. The CDR3 runs 14 residues. Germline V gene sequence: CDR1 MDHEN, CDR2 SYDVKM. CDR3 bases: TGTGCCAGCACCCCCTCGCGGGGCTACAATGAGCAGTTCTTC. This sequence encodes CASTPSRGYNEQFF.

The chain is built from TRBV7-8 and TRBJ2-7, with 8 bases identical to TRBD2. Per germline, CDR1 SGHVS and CDR2 FQNEAQ. CDR3 length: 14 residues. With V trimmed by 3 bases and J by 4 bases, 5 bases remained unmatched. CDR3 in DNA: TGTGCCAGCAGCTTCCCGGGAGGGATGTACGAGCAGTACTTC. Its protein is CASSFPGGMYEQYF.

The chain carries TRBV4-1 and TRBJ1-6; the match to TRBD1 covers 9 bases. The germline gives CDR1 MGHRA, CDR2 YSYEKL. The CDR3 contains 17 residues. V lost 7 bases to trimming and J lost 9 bases; unmatched junction nucleotides: 16. CDR3: CASTLIPGQGTTSPLHF. The CDR3 coding sequence is TGCGCCAGCACCTTAATCCCGGGACAGGGAACAACTTCACCCCTCCACTTT.

The V call is TRBV5-4, the J call TRBJ1-1, with D tentatively TRBD1 (6 bases). Germline assignment: CDR1 SGHNT and CDR2 YYREEE (reference sequence). This CDR3 is 15 amino acids long. Trimming removed 4 bases at V and 0 bases at J, with 13 bases between. CDR3 residues: CASSPGGNMNTEAFF. DNA for the CDR3: TGTGCCAGCAGCCCGGGGGGCAATATGAACACTGAAGCTTTCTTT. The full variable domain, in which reference TRBV5-4 and TRBJ1-1 provide the parts outside the CDR3, is ETGVTQSPTHLIKTRGQQVTLRCSSQSGHNTVSWYQQALGQGPQFIFQYYREEENGRGNFPPRFSGLQFPNYSSELNVNALELDDSALYLCASSPGGNMNTEAFFGQGTRLTVV.

The chain carries TRBV14 and TRBJ1-4; D unresolved. Trimming cost V 0 bases and J 13 bases, with 9 bases left between them. CDR1 is SGHDN, CDR2 FVKESK, per germline. This CDR3 region has 12 residues. DNA for the CDR3: TGTGCCAGCAGCCAAGAACCTAGGAGACTGTTTTTT. It translates to CASSQEPRRLFF.

CDR3 sequence reads: CATSRDPGTVHYGYTF. CDR3 sequence (DNA): TGTGCCACCAGCAGAGATCCTGGGACAGTACACTATGGCTACACCTTC. This chain connects TRBV15 to TRBJ1-2, with 7 bases that match TRBD1. This CDR3 is 16 amino acids long. Germline values: CDR1 LNHNV, CDR2 YYDKDF (reference sequence). V lost 0 bases to trimming and J lost 3 bases; unmatched junction nucleotides: 7.